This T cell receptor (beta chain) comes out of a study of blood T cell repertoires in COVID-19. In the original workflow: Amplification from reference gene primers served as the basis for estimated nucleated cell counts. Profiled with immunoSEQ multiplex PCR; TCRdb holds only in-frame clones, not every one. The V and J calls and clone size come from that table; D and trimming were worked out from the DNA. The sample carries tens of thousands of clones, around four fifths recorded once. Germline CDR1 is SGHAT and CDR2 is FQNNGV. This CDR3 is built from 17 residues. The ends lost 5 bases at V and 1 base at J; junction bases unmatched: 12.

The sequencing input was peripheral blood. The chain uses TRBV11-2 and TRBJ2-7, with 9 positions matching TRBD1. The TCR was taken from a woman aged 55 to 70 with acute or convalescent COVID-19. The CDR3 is CASSHLGDRGSSYEQYF. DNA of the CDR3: TGTGCCAGCAGCCATCTCGGCGACAGGGGGTCGTCCTACGAGCAGTACTTC.